These 16 T cell receptor beta chains came from one sample sequenced in a study of blood T cell repertoires in COVID-19. Assay: immunoSEQ multiplex PCR; the TCRdb copy retains only in-frame clones and omits some. The data hold 200,000 to 250,000 clones, with roughly 80% observed a single time. Sequences were obtained from peripheral blood. These receptors were collected from a woman older than 75 with COVID-19, enrolled during active disease.

The chain combines TRBV7-9 with TRBJ1-4, with 7 bases lining up with TRBD1. CDR1 and CDR2 from the germline V gene are SEHNR and FQNEAQ (reference sequence). The CDR3 is made up of 15 amino acids. Trimming took 1 base from V and 7 from J; bases not matched to a gene: 6. The CDR3 is CASSLGQGSGEKLFF. CDR3 bases: TGTGCCAGCAGCTTAGGACAGGGCAGTGGTGAAAAACTGTTTTTT.

The CDR3 DNA is TGTGCCAGCGCCTTCCGGAGGCAGTATGGCTACACCTTC. Its protein is CASAFRRQYGYTF. V usage is TRBV12-3 or TRBV12-4 and J usage is TRBJ1-2; D is ambiguous. With 8 bases removed from V and 5 bases from J, the gap between germline ends came to 15 bases. The CDR3 has 13 amino acids.

V is TRBV7-9 and J is TRBJ2-1; 13 bases map to TRBD2. The V segment lost 5 bases and the J segment 3 bases; nucleotides outside the gene matches: 7. The CDR3 covers 17 residues. Germline CDR1 SEHNR, CDR2 FQNEAQ (reference sequence). The CDR3 sequence is CASSPGLAGARYNEQFF. Written as DNA, the CDR3 is TGTGCCAGCAGCCCCGGACTAGCGGGGGCGCGCTACAATGAGCAGTTCTTC.

This chain uses TRBV5-4 with TRBJ1-4; D is perhaps TRBD1 (6 bases). From germline, CDR1 is SGHNT and CDR2 YYREEE (reference sequence). Trimming shortened V by 1 base and J by 7 bases, and 17 bases separated the two germline ends. CDR3 length equals 16 residues. CDR3 sequence reads: CASSLTGGVGAEKLFF. The CDR3 DNA reads as TGTGCCAGCAGCTTGACGGGGGGCGTGGGGGCTGAAAAACTGTTTTTT.

The chain links TRBV5-1 to TRBJ1-4; possibly TRBD1 for D (5 bases). V lost 4 bases and J 3 bases, leaving 10 bases between the germline ends. Per germline, CDR1 SGHRS and CDR2 YFSETQ. The CDR3 is 14 residues long. The CDR3 is CASSRDSANEKLFF. The CDR3 DNA reads as TGCGCCAGCAGCCGGGACTCGGCTAATGAAAAACTGTTTTTT.

The chain combines TRBV7-2 with TRBJ1-2; 11 bases align to TRBD1. Per the germline V gene, CDR1 is SGHTA and CDR2 is FQGNSA. This CDR3 region has 15 residues. V was clipped by 5 bases and J by 4 bases; unmatched bases: 6. The CDR3 region is CASSPGQGGLYGYTF. Here the CDR3 DNA reads TGTGCCAGCAGCCCGGGACAGGGGGGCCTCTATGGCTACACCTTC. Complete variable domain (other parts from reference TRBV7-2 and TRBJ1-2): GAGVSQSPSNKVTEKGKDVELRCDPISGHTALYWYRQSLGQGLEFLIYFQGNSAPDKSGLPSDRFSAERTGGSVSTLTIQRTQQEDSAVYLCASSPGQGGLYGYTFGSGTRLTVV.

The chain recombines TRBV19 with TRBJ1-6, with a tentative D call TRBD1 (5 bases). The CDR3 covers 14 residues. CDR1 and CDR2 (germline): LNHDA, SQIVND (reference sequence). V dropped 8 bases and J dropped 6 bases, with 14 bases sitting between them. CDR3 protein: CASRLLGGNSPLHF. CDR3 in DNA: TGTGCCAGTCGTCTCCTGGGGGGTAATTCACCCCTCCACTTT. The full variable domain, in which reference TRBV19 and TRBJ1-6 provide the parts outside the CDR3, is DGGITQSPKYLFRKEGQNVTLSCEQNLNHDAMYWYRQDPGQGLRLIYYSQIVNDFQKGDIAEGYSVSREKKESFPLTVTSAQKNPTAFYLCASRLLGGNSPLHFGNGTRLTVT.

The chain recombines TRBV3-1 (or the pseudogene TRBV3-2) with TRBJ1-4, with TRBD1 matching over 10 bases. Germline CDR1 and CDR2: LGHDT and YNNKEL (reference sequence). Germline trimming cut 3 bases from V and 8 bases from J; bases unmatched to any gene: 6. The CDR3 totals 15 residues. The CDR3 DNA is TGTGCCAGCAGCCACAGACAGGGGGCCAAAGAAAAACTGTTTTTT. This translates into CASSHRQGAKEKLFF.

The V gene is TRBV5-4, the J gene TRBJ2-2; a possible D gene is TRBD2 (6 bases). This CDR3 has 14 residues. Trimming took 4 bases from V and 1 from J, leaving 8 bases between them. Per the germline V gene, CDR1 is SGHNT and CDR2 is YYREEE (reference sequence). In DNA, the CDR3 is TGTGCCAGCAGCCGAGCGGGGAACACCGGGGAGCTGTTTTTT. This gives the protein CASSRAGNTGELFF.

In nucleotides, the CDR3 is TGCGCCAGCAGCTTGGGGGGCCCGAGCGGGGAGCTGTTTTTT. Encoded protein: CASSLGGPSGELFF. V and J are TRBV5-1 and TRBJ2-2; D is possibly TRBD1 (5 bases). The V end lost 0 bases, the J end lost 7 bases, and 10 bases lay between the germline ends. This CDR3 region has 14 residues. Germline lookup yields CDR1 SGHRS and CDR2 YFSETQ.

The chain joins TRBV19 to TRBJ2-1; D not resolved. CDR1 LNHDA and CDR2 SQIVND come from the germline V gene (reference sequence). The CDR3 extends over 13 amino acids. Trimming took off 3 bases at V and 12 bases at J, with 15 bases between the two ends. The CDR3 region has the DNA TGTGCCAGTAGTATGATCTATAACACGGGGCAGTTCTTC. It is translated as CASSMIYNTGQFF.

The chain couples TRBV18 to TRBJ1-1; D remains ambiguous. V dropped 0 bases and J dropped 0 bases, with 8 bases sitting between them. Germline V lookup: CDR1 KGHSH, CDR2 LQKENI. CDR3 size: 15 residues. CDR3 DNA sequence: TGTGCCAGCTCACCACCGTCCCTTATGAACACTGAAGCTTTCTTT. It codes for CASSPPSLMNTEAFF.

The gene calls are TRBV7-9 and TRBJ1-1; 7 nucleotides match TRBD1. The CDR3 has 15 residues. The J segment lost 1 base and the V segment lost 5 bases, leaving 7 bases of the junction unmatched. The germline CDR1 and CDR2 sequences are SEHNR and FQNEAQ (reference sequence). CDR3 amino acids: CASSPRTGQNTEAFF. CDR3 sequence (DNA): TGTGCCAGCAGCCCCCGGACAGGTCAGAACACTGAAGCTTTCTTT. The complete variable domain, with remaining parts taken from reference TRBV7-9 and TRBJ1-1, reads DTGVSQNPRHKITKRGQNVTFRCDPISEHNRLYWYRQTLGQGPEFLTYFQNEAQLEKSRLLSDRFSAERPKGSFSTLEIQRTEQGDSAMYLCASSPRTGQNTEAFFGQGTRLTVV.

This sequence joins TRBV24-1 and TRBJ2-2; 9 positions agree with TRBD1. V shed 4 bases, J shed 6 bases, and the junction held 8 bases outside the gene matches. The CDR3 covers 16 residues. Germline CDR1 and CDR2: KGHDR and SFDVKD. The CDR3 loop reads CATSDNTGGAAGELFF. The DNA for the CDR3 is TGTGCCACCAGTGACAATACAGGGGGCGCAGCCGGGGAGCTGTTTTTT.

This clone was recorded once. The rearrangement uses TRBV18 and TRBJ1-1; no firm D call. V was shortened by 6 bases and J by 3 bases, with 17 bases between the two germline ends. The CDR3 spans 15 residues. Germline CDR1 and CDR2: KGHSH and LQKENI. The CDR3 here is CASSTRTGLDTEAFF. CDR3 bases: TGTGCCAGCTCTACCAGGACGGGGTTAGACACTGAAGCTTTCTTT.

In regard to this clone: Other DNA sequences within the sample encode an identical CDR3. The chain has TRBV5-1 and TRBJ1-5; TRBD1 agrees at 11 bases. The V gene end was trimmed by 4 bases and the J gene end by 6 bases; junction bases not matched to a gene: 3. CDR1 is SGHRS and CDR2 is YFSETQ in the germline V gene. The CDR3 runs 14 residues. The CDR3 reads CASSPGQGGQPQHF. In DNA form, the CDR3 reads TGCGCCAGCAGCCCGGGACAGGGGGGTCAGCCCCAGCATTTT. The variable domain in full, with the rest retrieved from reference TRBV5-1 and TRBJ1-5, is KAGVTQTPRYLIKTRGQQVTLSCSPISGHRSVSWYQQTPGQGLQFLFEYFSETQRNKGNFPGRFSGRQFSNSRSEMNVSTLELGDSALYLCASSPGQGGQPQHFGDGTRLSIL.